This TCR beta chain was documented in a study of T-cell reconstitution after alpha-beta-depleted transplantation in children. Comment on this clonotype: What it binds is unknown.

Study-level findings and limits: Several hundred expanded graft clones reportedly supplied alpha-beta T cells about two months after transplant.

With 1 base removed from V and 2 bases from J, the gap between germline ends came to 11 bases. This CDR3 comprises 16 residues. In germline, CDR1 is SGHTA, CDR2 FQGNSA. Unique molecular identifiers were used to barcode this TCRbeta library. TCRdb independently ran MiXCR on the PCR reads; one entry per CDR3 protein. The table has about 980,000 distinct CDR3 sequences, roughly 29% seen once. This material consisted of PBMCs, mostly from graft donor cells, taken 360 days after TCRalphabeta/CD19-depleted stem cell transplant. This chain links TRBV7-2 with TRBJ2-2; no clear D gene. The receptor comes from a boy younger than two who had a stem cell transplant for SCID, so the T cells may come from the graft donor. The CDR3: CASSLVGPTNTGELFF. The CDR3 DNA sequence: TGTGCCAGCAGCTTAGTCGGCCCGACTAACACCGGGGAGCTGTTTTTT.